A selection of T cell receptor beta chains follows, all from one sample in a study of cytomegalovirus exposure and HLA in healthy donors. Sequencing was performed with immunoSEQ multiplex PCR; in TCRdb, only in-frame clones are kept and a portion is missing. The sample consists of 110,000 or so clones, around two thirds of them appearing once. Sequencing was done on a sample of PBMCs. These TCRs come from a human donor in good health. Both conserved end residues are part of each CDR3. Fields, in order: J gene, V gene, clone size, D gene, CDR3 protein, CDR3 DNA. D genes are given only for firm matches. Expanded clones are given a class, and other clones once, few, many or no size at all.

TRBJ1-2,TRBV6-1,-,TRBD1,CASSNTQGALIGYTF,TGTGCCAGCAGCAATACTCAGGGGGCTCTAATCGGCTACACCTTC
TRBJ2-3,TRBV5-1,-,-,CASSRSGGTDTQYF,TGCGCCAGCAGCCGATCAGGGGGCACAGATACGCAGTATTTT
TRBJ2-7,TRBV6-1,-,TRBD1,CASSLQGTRSEQYF,TGTGCCAGCAGCTTACAGGGGACCCGTAGCGAGCAGTACTTC
TRBJ1-4,TRBV13,-,-,CASSFREGFEKLFF,TGTGCCAGCAGCTTCCGGGAAGGGTTTGAAAAACTGTTTTTT
TRBJ2-7,TRBV6-1,-,TRBD1,CASSGSGTGSYEQYF,TGTGCCAGCAGCGGGTCCGGGACAGGGTCCTACGAGCAGTACTTC
TRBJ2-7,TRBV28,-,TRBD2,CASRVAVAGVYEQYF,TGTGCCAGCAGAGTTGCAGTAGCGGGAGTTTACGAGCAGTACTTC
TRBJ2-5,TRBV7-2,-,-,CASSPQGQGFGETQYF,TGTGCCAGCAGCCCCCAGGGCCAGGGATTCGGAGAGACCCAGTACTTC
TRBJ1-1,TRBV6-5,-,-,CASREGGATEAFF,TGTGCCAGCAGAGAAGGGGGTGCCACTGAAGCTTTCTTT
TRBJ2-2,TRBV6-6,-,-,CASSPDRVGGLFF,TGTGCCAGCAGTCCTGACAGGGTCGGGGGGCTGTTTTTT
TRBJ2-7,TRBV5-4,-,TRBD2,CASSSGLATYEQYF,TGTGCCAGCAGCTCCGGACTAGCGACGTACGAGCAGTACTTC
TRBJ1-1,TRBV6-6,-,-,CASRAAGNTEAFF,TGTGCCAGCAGGGCCGCTGGGAACACTGAAGCTTTCTTT
TRBJ2-7,TRBV7-9,-,-,CASSTPPIDRSSYEQYF,TGTGCCAGCAGCACTCCCCCGATCGACCGGAGCTCCTACGAGCAGTACTTC
TRBJ2-1,TRBV29-1,-,-,CSVASYNEQFF,TGCAGCGTTGCTAGTTACAATGAGCAGTTCTTC
TRBJ2-3,TRBV9,-,TRBD2,CASSRTGGADTQYF,TGTGCCAGCAGCAGGACCGGGGGGGCAGATACGCAGTATTTT
TRBJ2-5,TRBV28,-,-,CASSFSEGRETQYF,TGTGCCAGCAGTTTTTCGGAGGGCCGGGAGACCCAGTACTTC
TRBJ1-1,TRBV5-4,-,-,CASSLKGVREAFF,TGTGCCAGCAGCTTGAAGGGGGTAAGGGAAGCTTTCTTT
TRBJ1-1,TRBV4-3,once,-,CASSETPGMNTEAFF,TGCGCCAGCAGCGAGACTCCGGGGATGAACACTGAAGCTTTCTTT
TRBJ2-5,TRBV19,-,-,CASSIRTATTQYF,TGTGCCAGTAGTATTAGGACAGCTACGACCCAGTACTTC
TRBJ2-7,TRBV11-2,-,-,CASSLTEGYEQYF,TGTGCCAGCAGCTTGACGGAGGGCTACGAGCAGTACTTC
TRBJ2-7,TRBV28,-,-,CASSFIYEQYF,TGTGCCAGCAGTTTCATCTACGAGCAGTACTTC
TRBJ1-1,TRBV6-5,-,-,CASSSLNRGTEAFF,TGTGCCAGCAGTTCCCTGAACCGCGGCACTGAAGCTTTCTTT
TRBJ1-2,TRBV11-2,-,-,CASSPLQGTNYGYTF,TGTGCCAGCAGCCCGTTACAGGGAACTAACTATGGCTACACCTTC
TRBJ1-2,TRBV5-1,-,-,CASRSTGATNYGYTF,TGCGCCAGCAGGTCTACAGGAGCTACTAACTATGGCTACACCTTC
TRBJ2-7,TRBV6-5,-,TRBD1,CASRPRGQLYEQYF,TGTGCCAGCAGACCTAGGGGACAGCTCTACGAGCAGTACTTC
TRBJ1-5,TRBV5-1,few,-,CASSLGREDQPQHF,TGCGCCAGCAGCTTAGGAAGAGAGGATCAGCCCCAGCATTTT
TRBJ2-7,TRBV10-3,-,TRBD2,CAISDWLAGGLGLGEQYF,TGTGCCATCAGTGATTGGCTAGCGGGAGGTCTGGGGCTCGGGGAGCAGTACTTC
TRBJ2-1,TRBV5-1,-,-,CASSFNNIGGNEQFF,TGCGCCAGCAGCTTCAATAATATAGGGGGCAATGAGCAGTTCTTC
TRBJ2-1,TRBV5-4,-,TRBD2,CASSLGGRAGDEQFF,TGTGCCAGCAGCTTGGGCGGGAGGGCCGGGGATGAGCAGTTCTTC
TRBJ2-7,TRBV5-4,-,-,CASSRTGLYEQYF,TGTGCCAGCAGCAGGACGGGACTGTACGAGCAGTACTTC
TRBJ1-2,TRBV6-5,-,TRBD1,CARSSLRDSKNYGYTF,TGTGCCCGGAGTTCCCTCCGGGACAGTAAGAACTATGGCTACACCTTC
TRBJ1-2,TRBV7-9,-,TRBD1,CASSLADRADGYTF,TGTGCCAGCAGCTTAGCGGACAGGGCTGATGGCTACACCTTC
TRBJ1-5,TRBV5-1,once,TRBD1,CASSTGQGRGPQHF,TGCGCCAGCAGCACTGGACAGGGTCGCGGGCCCCAGCATTTT
TRBJ2-2,TRBV4-1,-,TRBD2,CASSHLSGSNTGELFF,TGCGCCAGCAGCCACCTTAGCGGGTCGAACACCGGGGAGCTGTTTTTT
TRBJ2-3,TRBV6-1,once,TRBD1,CASRPDRGLTDTQYF,TGTGCCAGCAGACCCGACAGGGGCCTCACAGATACGCAGTATTTT
TRBJ2-3,TRBV9,-,TRBD2,CASSVSQLAGGRGSTDTQYF,TGTGCCAGCAGCGTATCTCAACTAGCGGGGGGCCGGGGTAGCACAGATACGCAGTATTTT
TRBJ1-4,TRBV27,-,TRBD1,CASSLRDSSEKLFF,TGTGCCAGCAGTCTCCGGGACAGCTCCGAAAAACTGTTTTTT
TRBJ2-6,TRBV2,-,TRBD1,CASSARTGIMTF,TGTGCCAGCAGTGCGAGGACAGGGATCATGACTTTC
TRBJ2-5,TRBV5-1,-,TRBD2,CASSRGGGATETQYF,TGCGCCAGCAGCCGGGGCGGGGGGGCCACGGAGACCCAGTACTTC
TRBJ1-1,TRBV6-5,-,-,CASSYDVGQTSTEAFF,TGTGCCAGCAGTTACGATGTTGGGCAAACCAGCACTGAAGCTTTCTTT
TRBJ1-1,TRBV7-3,-,-,CASSLQGWTEAFF,TGTGCCAGCAGCTTACAGGGATGGACTGAAGCTTTCTTT
TRBJ1-1,TRBV29-1,-,-,CSVRKWDTEAFF,TGCAGCGTCAGGAAGTGGGACACTGAAGCTTTCTTT
TRBJ1-3,TRBV2,-,TRBD1,CASSSEGTVPQSSGNTIYF,TGTGCCAGCAGTTCGGAGGGGACAGTTCCTCAAAGCTCTGGAAACACCATATATTTT